The 10 T cell receptor beta chains listed next were all sequenced from one sample in a study of shared clonotypes between healthy human individuals. Selected positively for CCR7 and CD45RO-negative, naive CD8 cells excluded terminally differentiated effector memory CD45RA+ cells. Assay used: immunoSEQ multiplex PCR; TCRdb lists only in-frame clones, some missing. The table includes about 2.1 million clones, roughly 95% detected once. Material for sequencing was naive CD8+ T cells from PBMCs. These receptors all come from a man younger than 35 in good health. Some clones in this sample may be carry-over from other donors' samples.

The chain uses TRBV11-2 and TRBJ2-2, with TRBD2 matching over 10 bases. The germline V gene encodes CDR1 SGHAT and CDR2 FQNNGV. Germline trimming cut 4 bases from V and 4 bases from J; bases unmatched to any gene: 9. The CDR3 is 17 residues long. The CDR3 DNA is TGTGCCAGCAGCTCGACCCTAGCGGGAGTCCTCACCGGGGAGCTGTTTTTT. Its translation is CASSSTLAGVLTGELFF.

The V gene is TRBV27, the J gene TRBJ2-7, with a possible D match to TRBD2 (6 bases). Germline V gene lookup returns CDR1 MNHEY and CDR2 SMNVEV (reference sequence). This CDR3 region has 14 residues. V was shortened by 6 bases and J by 0 bases, with 12 bases between the two germline ends. CDR3 sequence reads: CASRGLESSYEQYF. The CDR3 coding sequence is TGTGCCAGCAGGGGACTGGAAAGCTCCTACGAGCAGTACTTC.

The V and J genes are TRBV27 and TRBJ1-1; the D gene is possibly TRBD1 (5 bases). The V end was cut by 5 bases, the J end by 1 base, with 11 bases between. Germline lookup yields CDR1 MNHEY and CDR2 SMNVEV (reference sequence). The CDR3 covers 14 residues. The CDR3 coding sequence is TGTGCCAGCAGTGTTTTCGGGGGGAACACTGAAGCTTTCTTT. Protein product: CASSVFGGNTEAFF.

This clone was counted a single time. The DNA of the CDR3 is TGTGCCAGCAGTTACTCGACAAAGGGCACTGAAGCTTTCTTT. Amino acid sequence: CASSYSTKGTEAFF. The chain links TRBV6-6 to TRBJ1-1, with unresolved D. This CDR3 has 14 residues. Germline CDR1 reads MNHNY; CDR2 reads SVGAGI (reference sequence). V was pared by 0 bases and J by 4 bases, with 9 bases between.

This clone was recorded only once. This chain joins TRBV9 and TRBJ2-3, with 9 bases matching TRBD1. V trimming: 3 bases; J trimming: 2 bases; junction bases outside the gene matches: 10. The CDR3 spans 17 residues. Germline CDR1 is SGDLS and CDR2 is YYNGEE. CDR3 in DNA: TGTGCCAGCAGCGGACTTGGAGGGACAGGGCACACAGATACGCAGTATTTT. Residues: CASSGLGGTGHTDTQYF.

V gene TRBV27 combines with J gene TRBJ2-5, with 7 positions matching TRBD1. In germline, CDR1 is MNHEY, CDR2 SMNVEV (reference sequence). The CDR3 extends over 17 amino acids. The V segment lost 3 bases and the J segment 5 bases; nucleotides outside the gene matches: 15. The CDR3 loop reads CASSFVSPRGSFETQYF. Written as DNA, the CDR3 is TGTGCCAGCAGTTTCGTTAGCCCCAGGGGGAGTTTCGAGACCCAGTACTTC.

This chain links TRBV7-9 with TRBJ2-7; D gene uncertain. The germline V gene encodes CDR1 SEHNR and CDR2 FQNEAQ (reference sequence). Trimming stripped 6 bases from V and 4 bases from J, with 10 bases between. The CDR3 spans 12 residues. This chain's CDR3 is CASSHGEYEQYF. The CDR3 DNA sequence: TGTGCCAGCAGTCATGGAGAATACGAGCAGTACTTC.

The chain recombines TRBV15 with TRBJ2-4, with D possibly being TRBD1 or TRBD2 (5 bases each). From germline, CDR1 is LNHNV and CDR2 YYDKDF (reference sequence). This CDR3 has 15 residues. With 0 bases removed from V and 8 bases from J, the gap between germline ends came to 14 bases. In DNA, the CDR3 is TGTGCCACCAGCAGAGATCGGGGCAATCGGGACATTCAGTACTTC. Translated: CATSRDRGNRDIQYF.

As DNA, the CDR3 is TGCGCCAGCAGCCAACTTCCCAGGGAAGAGACCCAGTACTTC. As protein: CASSQLPREETQYF. The rearrangement links TRBV4-1 to TRBJ2-5; tentatively, D is TRBD1 (5 bases). The CDR3 length is 14 residues. V lost 2 bases and J 3 bases, leaving 10 bases between the germline ends. Germline loops: CDR1 MGHRA, CDR2 YSYEKL.

In this sample, this clone turned up a few times. The J gene is TRBJ1-1, the V gene TRBV7-3; 7 nucleotides agree with TRBD1. The CDR3 totals 14 residues. Germline lookup yields CDR1 SGHTA and CDR2 FQGTGA. The V and J ends lost 1 base and 4 bases, in that order; junction bases with no gene match: 3. The chain's CDR3 is CASSLNHRGTEAFF. The CDR3 DNA sequence: TGTGCCAGCAGCTTAAATCACAGGGGCACTGAAGCTTTCTTT.